The source of this T cell receptor (beta chain) is a study of T cell changes during pregnancy in multiple sclerosis. The CDR3 extends over 14 amino acids. Germline V gene lookup returns CDR1 SNHLY and CDR2 FYNNEI. Trimming shortened V by 1 base and J by 1 base, and 7 bases separated the two germline ends. TCRdb's copy holds only in-frame clones and misses some; the assay was immunoSEQ multiplex PCR. The sample records more than 90,000 clones, approximately 92% being singletons. The sequencing here drew on peripheral blood, taken in the first trimester of pregnancy. The source of this sequence is a female donor with multiple sclerosis, enrolled in a pregnancy study. The genes are TRBV2 and TRBJ1-1; D gene ambiguous. The CDR3 reads CASSEGARNTEAFF. DNA of the CDR3: TGTGCCAGCAGTGAAGGTGCGAGGAACACTGAAGCTTTCTTT.